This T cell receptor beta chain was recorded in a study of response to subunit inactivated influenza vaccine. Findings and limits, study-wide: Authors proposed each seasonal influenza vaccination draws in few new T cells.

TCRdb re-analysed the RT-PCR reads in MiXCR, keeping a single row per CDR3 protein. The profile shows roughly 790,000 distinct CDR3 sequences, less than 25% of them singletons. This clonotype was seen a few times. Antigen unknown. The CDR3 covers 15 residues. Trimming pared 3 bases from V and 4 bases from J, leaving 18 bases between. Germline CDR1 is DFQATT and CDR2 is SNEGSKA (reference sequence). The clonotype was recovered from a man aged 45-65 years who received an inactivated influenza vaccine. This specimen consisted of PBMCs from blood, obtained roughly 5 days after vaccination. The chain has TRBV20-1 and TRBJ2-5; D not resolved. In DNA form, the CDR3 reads TGCAGTGCTAGGCGCGTGGGCCCCGTGGGAGAGACCCAGTACTTC. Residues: CSARRVGPVGETQYF.